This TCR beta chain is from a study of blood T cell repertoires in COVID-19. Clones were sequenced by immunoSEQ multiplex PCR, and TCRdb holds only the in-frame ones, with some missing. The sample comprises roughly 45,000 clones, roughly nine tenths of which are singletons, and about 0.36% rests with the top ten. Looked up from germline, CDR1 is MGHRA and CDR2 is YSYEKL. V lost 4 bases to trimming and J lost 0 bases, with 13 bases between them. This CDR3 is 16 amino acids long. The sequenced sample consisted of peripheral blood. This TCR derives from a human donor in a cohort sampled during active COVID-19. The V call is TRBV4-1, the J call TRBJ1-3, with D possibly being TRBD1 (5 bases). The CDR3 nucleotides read TGCGCCAGCAGCCTTCAGGGAGGGCGCTCTGGAAACACCATATATTTT. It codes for CASSLQGGRSGNTIYF.